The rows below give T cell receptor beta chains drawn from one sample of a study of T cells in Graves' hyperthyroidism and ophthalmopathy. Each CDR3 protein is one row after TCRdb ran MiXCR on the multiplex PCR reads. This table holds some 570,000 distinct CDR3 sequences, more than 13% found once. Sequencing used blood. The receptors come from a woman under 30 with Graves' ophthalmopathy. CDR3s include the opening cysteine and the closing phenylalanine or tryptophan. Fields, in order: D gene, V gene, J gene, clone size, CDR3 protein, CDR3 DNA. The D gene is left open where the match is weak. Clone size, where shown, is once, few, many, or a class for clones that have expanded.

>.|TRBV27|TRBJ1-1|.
CARSSEAFF
TGTGCCAGATCCTCTGAAGCTTTCTTT
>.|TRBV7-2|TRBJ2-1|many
CASSTQGTTYNEQFF
TGTGCCAGCAGCACCCAGGGGACTACCTACAATGAGCAGTTCTTC
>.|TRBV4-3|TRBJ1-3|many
CASSQGVRSGNTIYF
TGCGCCAGCAGCCAGGGGGTGAGGTCTGGAAACACCATATATTTT
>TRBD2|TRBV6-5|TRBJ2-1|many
CASSYGLAGVEAKQFF
TGTGCCAGCAGTTACGGACTAGCGGGAGTTGAGGCCAAGCAGTTCTTC
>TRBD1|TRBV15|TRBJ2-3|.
CATSSVRGQGDTQYF
TGTGCCACCAGCAGCGTACGGGGACAGGGGGATACGCAGTATTTT
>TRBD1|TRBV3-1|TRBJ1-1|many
CASSQFRQGTEAFF
TGTGCCAGCAGCCAATTCAGACAGGGGACTGAAGCTTTCTTT
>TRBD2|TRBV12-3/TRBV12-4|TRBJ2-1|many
CASSLAPSGRTYNEQFF
TGTGCCAGCAGTTTAGCGCCTAGCGGGAGGACCTACAATGAGCAGTTCTTC
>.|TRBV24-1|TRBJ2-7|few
CATSDSDTEQYF
TGTGCCACCAGTGATTCTGATACTGAGCAGTACTTC
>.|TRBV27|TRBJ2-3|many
CASSLTTSTDTQYF
TGTGCCAGCAGTTTAACCACAAGCACAGATACGCAGTATTTT
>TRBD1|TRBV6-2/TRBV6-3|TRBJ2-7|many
CASSTPDRGRDEQYF
TGTGCCAGCAGTACGCCGGACAGGGGGCGCGACGAGCAGTACTTC
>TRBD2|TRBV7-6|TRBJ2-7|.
CASSLPASGSYGQYF
TGTGCCAGCAGCCTCCCGGCTAGCGGGAGCTACGGGCAGTACTTC
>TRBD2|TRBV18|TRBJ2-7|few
CASSPNTSGRGEQYF
TGTGCCAGCTCACCAAATACTAGCGGGAGAGGCGAGCAGTACTTC
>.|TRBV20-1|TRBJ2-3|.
CSARDSPGDTDTQYF
TGCAGTGCTAGAGACTCTCCGGGAGACACAGATACGCAGTATTTT
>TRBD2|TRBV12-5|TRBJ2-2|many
CASGITPRTRANTGELFF
TGTGCTAGTGGTATCACCCCCCGGACTAGAGCGAACACCGGGGAGCTGTTTTTT
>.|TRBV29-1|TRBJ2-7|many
CSVEGAASSYEQYF
TGCAGCGTTGAAGGAGCGGCTAGCTCCTACGAGCAGTACTTC
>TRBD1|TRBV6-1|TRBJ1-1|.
CASSEGTGSGAEAFF
TGTGCCAGCAGTGAAGGGACAGGGAGCGGGGCTGAAGCTTTCTTT
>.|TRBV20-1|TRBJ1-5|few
CSARDSSAGAYNQPQHF
TGCAGTGCTAGAGATTCCTCGGCAGGGGCCTACAATCAGCCCCAGCATTTT
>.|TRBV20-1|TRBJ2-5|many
CSAKYRAPREETQYF
TGCAGTGCTAAATACAGGGCTCCAAGGGAGGAGACCCAGTACTTC
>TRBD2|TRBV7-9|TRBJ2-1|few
CASSALAGAYNGQFF
TGTGCCAGCAGCGCCCTAGCGGGGGCCTACAATGGGCAGTTCTTC
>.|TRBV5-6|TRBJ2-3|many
CASSFVGADTQYF
TGTGCCAGCAGCTTCGTAGGGGCAGATACGCAGTATTTT
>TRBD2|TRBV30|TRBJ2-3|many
CAFGTSGRPGTDTQYF
TGTGCCTTTGGGACTAGCGGGAGGCCGGGCACAGATACGCAGTATTTT
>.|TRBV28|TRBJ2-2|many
CASSRVWGTGELFF
TGTGCCAGCAGTAGGGTATGGGGGACCGGGGAGCTGTTTTTT
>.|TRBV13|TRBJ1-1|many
CASSLASELNTEAFF
TGTGCCAGCAGCTTAGCTTCGGAACTGAACACTGAAGCTTTCTTT
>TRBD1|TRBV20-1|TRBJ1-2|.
CSARGDRGSYGYTF
TGCAGTGCTAGAGGGGACAGGGGGTCCTATGGCTACACCTTC
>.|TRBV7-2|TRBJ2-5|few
CASSLARAIRETQYF
TGTGCCAGCAGCTTAGCGCGGGCCATCCGAGAGACCCAGTACTTC
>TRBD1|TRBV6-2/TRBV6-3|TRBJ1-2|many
CASSYSMYRGPDIYGYTF
TGTGCCAGCAGTTACTCGATGTACAGGGGCCCGGATATCTATGGCTACACCTTC
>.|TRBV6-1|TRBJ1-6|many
CASSEAPRLGDSPLHF
TGTGCCAGCAGTGAAGCGCCGCGACTGGGAGATTCACCCCTCCACTTT
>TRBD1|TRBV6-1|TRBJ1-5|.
CASTPSGTGENQPQHF
TGTGCCAGCACCCCATCCGGGACAGGGGAAAATCAGCCCCAGCATTTT
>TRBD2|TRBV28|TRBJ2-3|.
CAITSGEITDTQYF
TGTGCCATCACTAGCGGGGAAATCACAGATACGCAGTATTTT
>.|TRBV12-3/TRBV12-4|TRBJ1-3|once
CASSLAYLFRGSGNTIYF
TGTGCCAGCAGTTTGGCCTACTTATTTCGGGGTTCGGGAAACACCATATATTTT
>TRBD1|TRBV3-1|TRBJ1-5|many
CASSQQGARQPQHF
TGTGCCAGCAGCCAACAGGGGGCTAGGCAGCCCCAGCATTTT
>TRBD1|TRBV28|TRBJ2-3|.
CASSFTGTGDSTDTQYF
TGTGCCAGCAGTTTTACCGGGACAGGGGACAGCACAGATACGCAGTATTTT
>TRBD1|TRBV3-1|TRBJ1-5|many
CASSPRQGERQPQHF
TGTGCCAGCAGCCCCCGACAGGGCGAAAGACAGCCCCAGCATTTT
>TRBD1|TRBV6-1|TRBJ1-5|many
CASRDRTGADQPQHF
TGTGCCAGCAGAGACAGGACAGGGGCCGATCAGCCCCAGCATTTT
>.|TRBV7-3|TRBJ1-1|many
CASSLSQENTEAFF
TGTGCCAGCAGCTTGTCACAGGAGAACACTGAAGCTTTCTTT
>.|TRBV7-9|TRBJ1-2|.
CASSAGHDYGYTF
TGTGCCAGCAGCGCGGGACACGACTATGGCTACACCTTC
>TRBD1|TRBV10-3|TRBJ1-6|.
CAISARQGSSYNSPLHF
TGTGCCATCAGTGCCCGACAGGGGAGCTCCTATAATTCACCCCTCCACTTT
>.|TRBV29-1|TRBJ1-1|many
CSVGKTGPGTEAFF
TGCAGCGTGGGGAAAACAGGGCCGGGCACTGAAGCTTTCTTT
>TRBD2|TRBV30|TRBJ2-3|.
CARSPGTSGGLDTQYF
TGTGCCCGTAGCCCCGGGACTAGCGGGGGGTTGGATACGCAGTATTTT
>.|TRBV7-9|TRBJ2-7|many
CASTCSRSPTTVHEQYF
TGTGCCAGCACCTGTAGCAGGTCTCCCACCACGGTCCACGAGCAGTACTTC
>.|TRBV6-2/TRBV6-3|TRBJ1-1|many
CASSYKAANTEAFF
TGTGCCAGCAGTTACAAGGCAGCGAACACTGAAGCTTTCTTT